This T cell receptor (beta chain) originates from a study of cytomegalovirus exposure and HLA in healthy donors. The germline V gene encodes CDR1 SGDLS and CDR2 YYNGEE. The CDR3 has 16 residues. The V gene lost 0 bases and the J gene lost 3 bases, with 16 bases spanning the gap. The repertoire was sequenced with immunoSEQ multiplex PCR; TCRdb's copy has only in-frame clones and lacks some. This sample has about 270,000 clones, with approximately 86% found just once. Study-level results: Among TCR beta chains, those listed as cytomegalovirus-associated numbered fewer than 200.

In its sample, this clone was seen many times. Its antigen is unknown. The TCR originated in a woman aged 18 to 35 in good health and CMV-seronegative. Sequencing was done on a sample of PBMCs. V is TRBV9 and J is TRBJ2-7; possible D gene TRBD1, 7 bases. The CDR3 sequence is CASSVAPAGGNYEQYF. The CDR3 nucleotides are TGTGCCAGCAGCGTAGCCCCCGCAGGGGGGAACTACGAGCAGTACTTC.